This T cell receptor beta chain was documented in a study of identical twins. This clonotype was counted a few times. Unique molecular identifiers were present on cDNA, and template switching added a universal primer site. TCRdb re-called the 5' RACE reads with MiXCR, one entry per CDR3 protein. The sample contains hundreds of thousands of distinct CDR3 sequences, approximately 7.8% of which appear only once. The CDR3 covers 15 residues. After removal of 8 bases from V and 3 bases from J, the junction contained 11 bases not matched to a gene. CDR1 is SGHRS, CDR2 YFSETQ, per germline. The data were also submitted as part of a second study, on yellow fever vaccine responses in identical twins. From that second work: In identical twins, vaccine T cell responses appeared partly shared and partly individual.

The rearrangement uses TRBV5-1 and TRBJ2-7, with 10 bases fitting TRBD2. The sequence was collected from a woman in her late teens or twenties in good health. The sequencing sample was made of CD8+ T cells sorted from blood. This CDR3 reads CASRPGTSAHYEQYV. CDR3 coding DNA: TGCGCCAGTCGACCCGGGACTAGCGCCCACTACGAGCAGTACGTC.